This entry features one TCR beta chain sequence. The sample is drawn from a study of blood T cell repertoires in COVID-19. Background on the study: Both acute and convalescent COVID-19 samples were obtained from the United States, Italy and Spain. Sample material is recorded as cDNA or gDNA derived from T cells, B-cell-depleted T cells, or PBMCs.

Original processing methods: Quantification of nucleated cells was approximated via reference gene primer amplification. The data were produced by immunoSEQ multiplex PCR, yet TCRdb's version contains in-frame clones alone and is incomplete. For V, J and clone size, that table is used; D and trimming come from the DNA. Here the sample spans more than 100,000 clones, more than 75% being singletons. CDR1 is GTSNPN, CDR2 SVGIG, per germline (reference sequence). The length of the CDR3 is 13 residues. Trimming took 4 bases from V and 0 from J; bases not matched to a gene: 2. The sample consisted of peripheral blood. This rearrangement joins TRBV30 to TRBJ1-1; 7 bases fit TRBD1. The sequence derives from a woman in her 70s with acute or convalescent COVID-19. The CDR3 loop reads CAWTTGLNTEAFF. In DNA form, the CDR3 reads TGTGCCTGGACGACAGGGTTGAACACTGAAGCTTTCTTT.